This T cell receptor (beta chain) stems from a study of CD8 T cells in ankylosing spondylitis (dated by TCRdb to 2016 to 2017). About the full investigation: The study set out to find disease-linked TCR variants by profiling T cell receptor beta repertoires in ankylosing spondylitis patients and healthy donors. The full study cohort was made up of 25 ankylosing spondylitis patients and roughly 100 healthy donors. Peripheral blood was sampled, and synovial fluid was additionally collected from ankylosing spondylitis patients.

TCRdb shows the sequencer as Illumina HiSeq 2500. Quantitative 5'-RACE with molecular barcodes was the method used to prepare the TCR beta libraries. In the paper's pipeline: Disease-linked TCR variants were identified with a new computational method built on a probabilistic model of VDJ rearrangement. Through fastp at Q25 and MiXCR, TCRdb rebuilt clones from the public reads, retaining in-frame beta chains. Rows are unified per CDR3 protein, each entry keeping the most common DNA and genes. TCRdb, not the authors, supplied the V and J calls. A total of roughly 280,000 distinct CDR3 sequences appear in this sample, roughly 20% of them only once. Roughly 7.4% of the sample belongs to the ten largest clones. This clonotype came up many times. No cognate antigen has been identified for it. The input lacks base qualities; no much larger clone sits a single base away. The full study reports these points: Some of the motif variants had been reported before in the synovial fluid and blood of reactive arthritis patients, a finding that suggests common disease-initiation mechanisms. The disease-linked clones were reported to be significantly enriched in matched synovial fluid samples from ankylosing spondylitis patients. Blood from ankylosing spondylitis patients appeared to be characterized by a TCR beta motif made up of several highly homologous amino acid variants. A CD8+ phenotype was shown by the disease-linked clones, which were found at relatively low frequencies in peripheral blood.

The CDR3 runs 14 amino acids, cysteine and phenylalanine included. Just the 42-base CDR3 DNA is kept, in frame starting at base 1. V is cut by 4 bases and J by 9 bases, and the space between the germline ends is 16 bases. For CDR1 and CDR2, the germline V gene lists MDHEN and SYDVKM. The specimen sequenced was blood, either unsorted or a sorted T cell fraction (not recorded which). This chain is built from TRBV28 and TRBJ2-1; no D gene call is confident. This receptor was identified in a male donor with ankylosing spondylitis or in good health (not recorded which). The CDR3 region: CASSSPYGVGEQFF. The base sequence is TGTGCCAGCAGTTCCCCCTATGGAGTCGGTGAGCAGTTCTTC.